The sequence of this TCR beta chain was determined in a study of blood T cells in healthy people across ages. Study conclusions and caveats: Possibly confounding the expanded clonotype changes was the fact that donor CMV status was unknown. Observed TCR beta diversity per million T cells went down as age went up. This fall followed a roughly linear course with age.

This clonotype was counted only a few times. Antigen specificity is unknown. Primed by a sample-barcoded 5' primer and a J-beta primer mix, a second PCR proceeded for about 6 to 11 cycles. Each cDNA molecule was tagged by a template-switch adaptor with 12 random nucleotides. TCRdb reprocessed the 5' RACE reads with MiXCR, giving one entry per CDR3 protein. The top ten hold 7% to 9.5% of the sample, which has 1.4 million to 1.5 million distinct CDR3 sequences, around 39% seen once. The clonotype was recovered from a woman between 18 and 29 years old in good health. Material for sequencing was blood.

In nucleotides, the CDR3 is TGTGCCAGCAGCCTAACCGAAATACTAGCGGGAGCCGAGCAGTTCTTC. It specifies CASSLTEILAGAEQFF. V usage is TRBV7-2 and J usage is TRBJ2-1, with TRBD2 matching 11 bases. The germline gives CDR1 SGHTA, CDR2 FQGNSA. Trimming took 5 bases from V and 10 from J; bases not matched to a gene: 13. The CDR3 length is 16 residues.